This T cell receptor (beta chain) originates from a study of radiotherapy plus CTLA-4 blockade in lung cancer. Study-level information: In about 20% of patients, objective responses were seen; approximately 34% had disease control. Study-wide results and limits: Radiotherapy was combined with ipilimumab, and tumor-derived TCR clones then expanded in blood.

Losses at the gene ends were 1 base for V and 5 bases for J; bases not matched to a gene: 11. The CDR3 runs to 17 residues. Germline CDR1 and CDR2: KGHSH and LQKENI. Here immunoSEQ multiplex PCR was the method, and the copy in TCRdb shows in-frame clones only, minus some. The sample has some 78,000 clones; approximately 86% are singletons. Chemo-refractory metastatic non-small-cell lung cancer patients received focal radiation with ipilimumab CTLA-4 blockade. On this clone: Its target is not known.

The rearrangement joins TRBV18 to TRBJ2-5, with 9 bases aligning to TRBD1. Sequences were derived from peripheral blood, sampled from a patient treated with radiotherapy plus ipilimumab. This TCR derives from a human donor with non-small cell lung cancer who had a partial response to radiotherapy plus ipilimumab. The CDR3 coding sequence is TGTGCCAGCTCACCACTTGAATTGGGACAGGGCTGGGAGACCCAGTACTTC. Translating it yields CASSPLELGQGWETQYF.